This T cell receptor (beta chain) was sequenced in a study of patients and donors after allogeneic stem cell transplantation. This clonotype was observed a single time. The germline V gene has CDR1 SGHRS and CDR2 YFSETQ. V lost 4 bases, J lost 0 bases, and 14 bases lay in between. The CDR3 is 16 amino acids. MiXCR, run by TCRdb on the RT-PCR reads, gives a single entry per CDR3 protein. The profile covers roughly 230,000 distinct CDR3 sequences, with roughly an eighth appearing a single time and around a tenth taken by the ten largest. This chain connects TRBV5-1 to TRBJ2-1; D might be TRBD1 (6 bases). The specimen was blood, either unsorted or a sorted T cell fraction (not recorded which). This TCR derives from a human donor who was either an allogeneic HSCT recipient or a stem cell or donor lymphocyte infusion donor (not recorded which). It is not recorded whose cells these are; they may come from a transplant donor. Here the CDR3 reads CASSNNRDNSYNEQFF. The CDR3 DNA follows: TGCGCCAGCAGCAACAACCGGGACAACTCCTACAATGAGCAGTTCTTC.